The table lists the clone carrying this T cell receptor (beta chain) with a few counts. Its specificity is unknown. This CDR3 contains 13 residues. Per the germline V gene, CDR1 is MNHNS and CDR2 is SASEGT. Trimming stripped 6 bases from V and 3 bases from J, with 8 bases between. Treatment of the sample: oral pan-JAK inhibitor, 5-10 mg twice daily. These data originate in a study of CD8+ T cells in alopecia areata. About the study: Tofacitinib continued for 6 to 18 months and was then withheld for 6 months.

Extraction and reverse transcription of RNA yielded cDNA as the sequencing template. Clones were sequenced by immunoSEQ multiplex PCR, and TCRdb holds only the in-frame ones, with some missing. The table records about 190,000 clones, around 50% of them present only once. Study outcomes and limitations: Sequence data from scalp samples additionally include resident alphabeta T cells of normal skin.

This clonotype was obtained from a human donor with alopecia areata. The chain has TRBV6-1 and TRBJ2-2, with D hard to call. The sample consisted of CD8+ T cells sorted from blood, taken at week 24, from a patient treated with tofacitinib. The CDR3 spells CASRRRDTGELFF. CDR3 nucleotide sequence: TGTGCCAGCAGGAGGCGTGACACCGGGGAGCTGTTTTTT.